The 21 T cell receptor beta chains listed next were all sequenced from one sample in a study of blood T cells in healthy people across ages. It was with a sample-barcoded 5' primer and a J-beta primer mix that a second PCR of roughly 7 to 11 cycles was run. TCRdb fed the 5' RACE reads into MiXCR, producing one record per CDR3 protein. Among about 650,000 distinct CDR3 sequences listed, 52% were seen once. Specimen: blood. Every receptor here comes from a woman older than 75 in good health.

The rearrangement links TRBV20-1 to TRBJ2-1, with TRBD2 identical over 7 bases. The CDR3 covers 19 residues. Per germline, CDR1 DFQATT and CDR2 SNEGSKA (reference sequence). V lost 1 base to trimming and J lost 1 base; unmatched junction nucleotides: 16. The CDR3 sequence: CSARALDRTLGGSYNEQFF. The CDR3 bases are TGCAGTGCTAGAGCTTTAGACAGAACCCTGGGGGGGTCCTACAATGAGCAGTTCTTC.

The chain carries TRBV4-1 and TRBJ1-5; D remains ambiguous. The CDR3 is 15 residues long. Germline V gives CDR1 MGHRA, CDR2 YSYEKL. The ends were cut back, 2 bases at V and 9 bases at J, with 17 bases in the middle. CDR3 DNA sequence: TGCGCCAGCAGCCAATTCGATCAGCAGCACGGGCCCCAGCATTTT. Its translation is CASSQFDQQHGPQHF.

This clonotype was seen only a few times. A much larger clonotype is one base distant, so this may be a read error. Written as DNA, the CDR3 is TGTGCCACCAAGGGCTCTTCGGGTGAGCAGTACTTC. Its protein is CATKGSSGEQYF. The rearrangement links TRBV24-1 to TRBJ2-7; D remains unclear. Trimming left V 8 bases short and J 7 bases short, with 14 bases between. This CDR3 region has 12 residues. Germline lookup yields CDR1 KGHDR and CDR2 SFDVKD.

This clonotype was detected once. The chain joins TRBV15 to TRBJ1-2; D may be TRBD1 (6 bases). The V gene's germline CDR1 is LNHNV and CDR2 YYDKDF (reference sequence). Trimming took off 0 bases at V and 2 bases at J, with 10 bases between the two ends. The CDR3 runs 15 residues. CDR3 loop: CATSRDWGANYGYTF. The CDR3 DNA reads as TGTGCCACCAGCAGAGATTGGGGGGCCAACTATGGCTACACCTTC. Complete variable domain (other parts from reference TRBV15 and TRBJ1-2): DAMVIQNPRYQVTQFGKPVTLSCSQTLNHNVMYWYQQKSSQAPKLLFHYYDKDFNNEADTPDNFQSRRPNTSFCFLDIRSPGLGDTAMYLCATSRDWGANYGYTFGSGTRLTVV.

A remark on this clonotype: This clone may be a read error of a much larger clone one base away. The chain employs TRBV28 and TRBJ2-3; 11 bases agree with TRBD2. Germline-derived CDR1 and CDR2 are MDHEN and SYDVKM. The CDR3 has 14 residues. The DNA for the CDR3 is TGTGCCGTAGCGGGAGGGCCACCTTCAGATACGCGGTATTTT. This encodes CAVAGGPPSDTRYF.

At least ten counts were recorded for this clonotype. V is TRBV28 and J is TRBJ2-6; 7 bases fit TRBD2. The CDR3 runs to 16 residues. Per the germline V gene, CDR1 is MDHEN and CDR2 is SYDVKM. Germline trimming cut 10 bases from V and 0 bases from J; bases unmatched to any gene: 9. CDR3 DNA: TGTGCCATCCGAACTAGCGCCATCTCTGGGGCCAACGTCCTGACTTTC. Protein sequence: CAIRTSAISGANVLTF.

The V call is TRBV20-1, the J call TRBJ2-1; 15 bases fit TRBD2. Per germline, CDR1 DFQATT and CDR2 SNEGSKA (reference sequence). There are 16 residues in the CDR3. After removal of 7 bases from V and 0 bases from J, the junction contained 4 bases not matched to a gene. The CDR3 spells CSVRTSGGVSYNEQFF. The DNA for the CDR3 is TGCAGTGTTAGGACTAGCGGGGGGGTCTCCTACAATGAGCAGTTCTTC.

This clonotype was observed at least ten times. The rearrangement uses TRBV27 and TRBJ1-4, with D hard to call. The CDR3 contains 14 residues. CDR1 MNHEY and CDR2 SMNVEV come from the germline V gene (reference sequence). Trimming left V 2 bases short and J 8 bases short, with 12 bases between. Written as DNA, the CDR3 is TGTGCCAGCAGTTTAGCTGGGGTTGGCGAAAAACTGTTTTTT. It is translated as CASSLAGVGEKLFF.

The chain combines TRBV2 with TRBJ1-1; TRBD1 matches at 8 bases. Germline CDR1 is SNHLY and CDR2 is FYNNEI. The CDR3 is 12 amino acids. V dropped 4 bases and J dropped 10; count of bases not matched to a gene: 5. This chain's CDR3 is CASSGTGRLAFF. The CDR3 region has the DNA TGTGCCAGCAGTGGGACAGGGCGGTTAGCTTTCTTT.

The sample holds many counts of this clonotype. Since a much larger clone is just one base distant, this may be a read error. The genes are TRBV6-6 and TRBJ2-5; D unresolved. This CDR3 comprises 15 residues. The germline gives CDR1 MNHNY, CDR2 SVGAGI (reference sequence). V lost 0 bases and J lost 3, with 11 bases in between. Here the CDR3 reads CASSYSVISEETQYF. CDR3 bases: TGTGCCAGCAGTTACTCTGTCATAAGTGAAGAGACCCAGTACTTC.

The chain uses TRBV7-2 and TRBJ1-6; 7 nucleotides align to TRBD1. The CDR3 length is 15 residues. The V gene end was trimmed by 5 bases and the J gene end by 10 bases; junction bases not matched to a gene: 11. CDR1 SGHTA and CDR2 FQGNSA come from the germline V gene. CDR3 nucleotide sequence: TGTGCCAGCAGCCGGACGACAGGGCGGGGATCACCCCTCCACTTT. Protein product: CASSRTTGRGSPLHF.

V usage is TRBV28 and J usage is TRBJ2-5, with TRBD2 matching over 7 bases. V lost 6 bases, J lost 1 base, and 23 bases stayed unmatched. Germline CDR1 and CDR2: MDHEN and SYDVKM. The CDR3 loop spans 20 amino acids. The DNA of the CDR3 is TGTGCCAGCAGCCCCCTTGGGGCTAGCGGTACGGCGTGGGGCCAAGAGACCCAGTACTTC. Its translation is CASSPLGASGTAWGQETQYF.

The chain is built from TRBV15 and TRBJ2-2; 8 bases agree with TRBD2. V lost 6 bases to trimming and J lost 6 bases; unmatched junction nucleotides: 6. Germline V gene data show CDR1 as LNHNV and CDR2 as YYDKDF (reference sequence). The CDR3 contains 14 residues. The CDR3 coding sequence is TGTGCCACCAGACGGGAGGGTGTGTCCGGGGAGCTGTTTTTT. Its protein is CATRREGVSGELFF. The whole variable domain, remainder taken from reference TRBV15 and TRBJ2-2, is DAMVIQNPRYQVTQFGKPVTLSCSQTLNHNVMYWYQQKSSQAPKLLFHYYDKDFNNEADTPDNFQSRRPNTSFCFLDIRSPGLGDTAMYLCATRREGVSGELFFGEGSRLTVL.

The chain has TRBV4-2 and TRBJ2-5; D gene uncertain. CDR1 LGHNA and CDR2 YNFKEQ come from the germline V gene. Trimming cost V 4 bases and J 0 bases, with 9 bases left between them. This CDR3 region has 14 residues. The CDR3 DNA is TGTGCCAGCAGCCCCGTCAAGTACCAAGAGACCCAGTACTTC. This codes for CASSPVKYQETQYF.

CDR3 sequence: CASSPLLGLLGNEKLFF. Written as DNA, the CDR3 is TGTGCCAGCAGTCCCCTTTTGGGCCTACTGGGGAATGAAAAACTGTTTTTT. The chain recombines TRBV5-5 with TRBJ1-4; D is unclear. Germline V CDR1 and CDR2: SGHKS, YYEKEE (reference sequence). Between the trimmed V and J ends, which lost 5 bases and 5 bases, there was a span of 22 bases. The CDR3 contains 17 residues.

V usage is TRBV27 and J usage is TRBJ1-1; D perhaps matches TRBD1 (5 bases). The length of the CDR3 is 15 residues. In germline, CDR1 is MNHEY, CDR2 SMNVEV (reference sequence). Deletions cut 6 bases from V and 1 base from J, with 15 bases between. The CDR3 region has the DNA TGTGCCAGCAGACACCGGACGGACAAGAACACTGAAGCTTTCTTT. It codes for CASRHRTDKNTEAFF.

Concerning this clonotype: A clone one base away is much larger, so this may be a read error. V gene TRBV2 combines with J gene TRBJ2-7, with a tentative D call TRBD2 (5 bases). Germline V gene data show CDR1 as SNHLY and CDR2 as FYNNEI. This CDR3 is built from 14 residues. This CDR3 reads CATNPYGVAYELYF. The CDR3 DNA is TGTGCCACGAACCCTTACGGGGTTGCCTACGAGCTGTACTTC. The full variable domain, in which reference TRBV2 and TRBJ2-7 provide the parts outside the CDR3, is EPEVTQTPSHQVTQMGQEVILRCVPISNHLYFYWYRQILGQKVEFLVSFYNNEISEKSEIFDDQFSVERPDGSNFTLKIRSTKLEDSAMYFCATNPYGVAYELYFGPGTRLTVT.

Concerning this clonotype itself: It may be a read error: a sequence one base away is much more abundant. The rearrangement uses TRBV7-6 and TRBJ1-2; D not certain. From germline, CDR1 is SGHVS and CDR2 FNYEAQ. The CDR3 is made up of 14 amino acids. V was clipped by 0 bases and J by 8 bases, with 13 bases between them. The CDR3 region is CASSLAEDTGGYTF. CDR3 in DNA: TGTGCCAGCAGCTTAGCGGAGGATACTGGGGGCTACACCTTC. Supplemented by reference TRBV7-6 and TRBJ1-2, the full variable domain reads GAGVSQSPRYKVTKRGQDVALRCDPISGHVSLYWYRQALGQGPEFLTYFNYEAQQDKSGLPNDRFSAERPEGSISTLTIQRTEQRDSAMYRCASSLAEDTGGYTFGSGTRLTVV.

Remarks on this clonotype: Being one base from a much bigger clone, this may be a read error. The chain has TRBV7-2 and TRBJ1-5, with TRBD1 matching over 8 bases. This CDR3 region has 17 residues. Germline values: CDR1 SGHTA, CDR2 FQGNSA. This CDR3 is CVSSLRRQGFSNQPQHF. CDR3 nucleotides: TGTGTCAGCAGCTTAAGGAGACAGGGGTTTAGCAATCAGCCCCAGCATTTT.

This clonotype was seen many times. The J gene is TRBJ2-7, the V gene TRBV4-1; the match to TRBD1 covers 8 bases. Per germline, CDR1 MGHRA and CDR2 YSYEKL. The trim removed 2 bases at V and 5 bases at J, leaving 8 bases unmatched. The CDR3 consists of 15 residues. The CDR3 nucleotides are TGCGCCAGCAGCCAATGGGGACAGGAGGTACACGAGCAGTACTTC. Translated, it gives CASSQWGQEVHEQYF.

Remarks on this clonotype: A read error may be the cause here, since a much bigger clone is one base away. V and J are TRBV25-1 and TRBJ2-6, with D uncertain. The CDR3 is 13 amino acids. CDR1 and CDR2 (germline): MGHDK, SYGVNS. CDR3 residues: CASGDAGANVLTF. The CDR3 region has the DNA TGTGCCAGCGGTGACGCTGGGGCCAACGTCCTGACTTTC.